A selection of T cell receptor beta chains follows, all from one sample in a study of early T cells in non-severe SARS-CoV-2 infection. MiXCR, applied by TCRdb to the 5' RACE reads, yields one record per CDR3 protein. Among tens of thousands of distinct CDR3 sequences, about 6.2% were seen once, and the ten largest hold over 3.5%. What was sequenced was whole blood. The receptors were gathered from an adult who was a healthcare worker with PCR-confirmed SARS-CoV-2 infection or an uninfected control (not recorded which). Both conserved end residues are part of each CDR3. The order of the fields is D gene, V gene, clone size, J gene, CDR3 protein, CDR3 DNA. A D gene is named only where the DNA matches it firmly. Size tells how often a clone was seen (once, few, many) or the class of an expanded clone, and some rows leave it out.

NA	TRBV24-1	few	TRBJ1-4	CATSDRGNEKLFF	TGTGCCACCAGTGATAGGGGTAATGAAAAACTGTTTTTT
TRBD2	TRBV15	NA	TRBJ2-7	CATALTSGKTYEQYF	TGTGCCACCGCACTAACTAGCGGAAAGACCTACGAGCAGTACTTC
TRBD1	TRBV28	NA	TRBJ2-7	CASRGRGQTYEQYF	TGTGCCAGCAGGGGAAGGGGGCAGACCTACGAGCAGTACTTC
NA	TRBV6-6	many	TRBJ1-2	CASSYPTGIQGRSYGYTF	TGTGCCAGCAGTTATCCCACAGGCATTCAAGGTCGGAGCTATGGCTACACCTTC
NA	TRBV4-2	many	TRBJ1-3	CASSPRTSGNTIYF	TGTGCCAGCAGCCCTAGGACGAGCGGAAACACCATATATTTT
TRBD2	TRBV19	many	TRBJ2-1	CASTPEAGTAYNEQFF	TGTGCCAGTACCCCAGAAGCGGGGACCGCCTACAATGAGCAGTTCTTC
NA	TRBV2	many	TRBJ1-1	CASREPGLEAFF	TGTGCCAGCAGGGAACCGGGGCTTGAAGCTTTCTTT
TRBD1	TRBV5-1	NA	TRBJ2-7	CASSPDRGIGEQYF	TGCGCCAGCAGCCCGGACAGGGGTATTGGGGAGCAGTACTTC
NA	TRBV7-2	few	TRBJ2-4	CASSLSQNIQYF	TGTGCCAGCAGCCTTTCTCAAAACATTCAGTACTTC
NA	TRBV7-6	many	TRBJ2-3	CASSQDQTTDTQYF	TGTGCCAGCAGCCAAGACCAAACCACAGATACGCAGTATTTT
NA	TRBV20-1	many	TRBJ1-6	CSADLGASNSPLHF	TGCAGTGCGGACTTAGGAGCGTCCAATTCACCCCTCCACTTT
NA	TRBV19	few	TRBJ2-7	CASSPTGTFYEQYF	TGTGCCAGTAGTCCTACAGGTACCTTCTACGAGCAGTACTTC
NA	TRBV5-1	many	TRBJ1-1	CASSLVTGTNTEAFF	TGCGCCAGCAGCTTGGTTACAGGGACCAACACTGAAGCTTTCTTT
NA	TRBV7-2	many	TRBJ1-5	CASSPQSISNQPQHF	TGTGCCAGCAGTCCTCAGAGTATTAGCAATCAGCCCCAGCATTTT
NA	TRBV5-6	NA	TRBJ1-5	CASTILGRANQPQHF	TGTGCCAGCACCATCCTAGGACGGGCCAATCAGCCCCAGCATTTT
TRBD1	TRBV7-9	NA	TRBJ1-4	CASRHTGDPTNEKLFF	TGTGCCAGCAGACACACAGGGGATCCAACTAATGAAAAACTGTTTTTT
TRBD1	TRBV6-2/TRBV6-3	NA	TRBJ1-2	CASSSDRGGYTF	TGTGCCAGCAGTTCGGACAGGGGCGGCTACACCTTC
TRBD2	TRBV4-3	NA	TRBJ2-1	CASSQEERGGHEQFF	TGCGCCAGCAGCCAAGAGGAGCGGGGGGGCCATGAGCAGTTCTTC
NA	TRBV6-5	many	TRBJ2-1	CASSQTLREQFF	TGTGCCAGCAGCCAGACCCTCCGTGAGCAGTTCTTC
NA	TRBV6-5	few	TRBJ1-5	CASSPDRKRDQPQHF	TGTGCCAGCAGCCCCGACAGGAAGCGGGATCAGCCCCAGCATTTT
NA	TRBV15	NA	TRBJ2-7	CATSRERSGYEQYF	TGTGCCACCAGCAGAGAGAGGTCAGGGTACGAGCAGTACTTC
NA	TRBV7-8	NA	TRBJ1-3	CASSSSGSSSGNTIYF	TGTGCCAGCAGTTCATCCGGGTCTTCCTCTGGAAACACCATATATTTT
TRBD2	TRBV6-2/TRBV6-3	few	TRBJ2-3	CASSTTGGPADTQYF	TGTGCCAGCAGTACGACGGGGGGGCCGGCAGATACGCAGTATTTT
NA	TRBV6-5	many	TRBJ2-3	CASSYRRLDTQYF	TGTGCCAGCAGTTACCGCCGCCTAGATACGCAGTATTTT
NA	TRBV4-3	few	TRBJ2-7	CASSQLGTSNEQYF	TGCGCCAGCAGCCAGCTCGGGACAAGCAACGAGCAGTACTTC
TRBD2	TRBV12-3/TRBV12-4	many	TRBJ2-3	CASSPGGPFDTQYF	TGTGCCAGCAGTCCGGGGGGGCCATTCGATACGCAGTATTTT
NA	TRBV11-3	many	TRBJ2-3	CASSSGLYTDTQYF	TGTGCCAGCAGCTCGGGACTTTACACAGATACGCAGTATTTT
NA	TRBV20-1	many	TRBJ2-5	CSARVRWQLDGTQYF	TGCAGTGCTAGAGTTCGTTGGCAGTTAGATGGGACCCAGTACTTC
NA	TRBV7-9	many	TRBJ1-1	CASSQGGSGSTEAFF	TGTGCCAGCAGCCAAGGAGGGTCAGGGAGCACTGAAGCTTTCTTT
TRBD2	TRBV20-1	few	TRBJ2-5	CSARTSWGQETQYF	TGCAGTGCCCGGACTAGCTGGGGCCAAGAGACCCAGTACTTC
NA	TRBV10-3	many	TRBJ2-7	CAISSDVAEQYF	TGTGCCATCAGCAGTGATGTTGCCGAGCAGTACTTC
NA	TRBV2	many	TRBJ2-1	CASSEDRRYEQFF	TGTGCCAGCAGTGAAGACCGTCGCTATGAGCAGTTCTTC
TRBD1	TRBV7-9	NA	TRBJ1-6	CASSARTGNRSPPHF	TGTGCCAGCAGCGCGCGGACAGGGAATCGTTCACCCCCCCACTTT
TRBD1	TRBV20-1	many	TRBJ1-1	CSARAGTGDTEAFF	TGCAGTGCTAGAGCCGGGACAGGGGACACTGAAGCTTTCTTT
NA	TRBV3-1	many	TRBJ1-1	CASSQHWQDTEAFF	TGTGCCAGCAGCCAACATTGGCAGGACACTGAAGCTTTCTTT
NA	TRBV7-9	NA	TRBJ2-7	CASSASLLWAEQYF	TGTGCCAGCAGCGCTTCCCTCCTTTGGGCCGAGCAGTACTTC
TRBD1	TRBV18	many	TRBJ1-1	CASSPDRPPEAFF	TGTGCCAGCTCACCGGACAGGCCCCCTGAAGCTTTCTTT
NA	TRBV28	many	TRBJ2-1	CASSSPPRWIF	TGTGCCAGCAGTTCCCCCCCGAGATGGATCTTC
NA	TRBV29-1	many	TRBJ2-7	CSVIVTGNSYEQYF	TGCAGCGTCATTGTGACAGGTAACTCCTACGAGCAGTACTTC
TRBD2	TRBV7-2	few	TRBJ2-5	CASSRTSGGPQTQYF	TGTGCCAGCAGCCGGACTAGCGGGGGGCCCCAGACCCAGTACTTC
NA	TRBV5-1	NA	TRBJ2-2	CASSTVVGHNTGELFF	TGCGCCAGCAGCACTGTAGTCGGACACAACACCGGGGAGCTGTTTTTT
NA	TRBV7-8	few	TRBJ2-6	CASRPTGAVLTQSGANVLTF	TGTGCCAGCAGACCAACCGGTGCGGTTCTTACCCAATCTGGGGCCAACGTCCTGACTTTC
TRBD1	TRBV6-6	many	TRBJ1-2	CVSSPRQGYGYTF	TGTGTCAGCAGCCCGCGACAGGGCTATGGCTACACCTTC
NA	TRBV6-2/TRBV6-3	few	TRBJ2-1	CASRLTGASSYNEQFF	TGTGCCAGCAGATTAACGGGGGCAAGCTCCTACAATGAGCAGTTCTTC
TRBD2	TRBV7-2	NA	TRBJ2-1	CASSITSTLAGGTLGVQFF	TGTGCCAGCAGCATCACCTCCACCTTAGCGGGGGGAACCTTAGGCGTGCAGTTCTTC
NA	TRBV18	many	TRBJ1-5	CASSTDKRRSNQPQHF	TGTGCCAGCTCAACCGATAAACGGAGGAGCAATCAGCCCCAGCATTTT
TRBD2	TRBV28	few	TRBJ2-5	CASSGWASGGQETQYF	TGTGCCAGCAGTGGCTGGGCTAGCGGGGGCCAAGAGACCCAGTACTTC
TRBD2	TRBV6-4	few	TRBJ2-1	CASKTPGLAVYNEQFF	TGTGCCAGCAAGACTCCGGGACTAGCGGTCTACAATGAGCAGTTCTTC
TRBD2	TRBV11-3	few	TRBJ2-3	CASRQPGGITDTQYF	TGTGCCAGCAGACAACCGGGGGGAATCACAGATACGCAGTATTTT
NA	TRBV4-2	few	TRBJ2-7	CASSQDVGGVNPYEQYF	TGTGCCAGCAGCCAAGATGTGGGGGGCGTGAACCCCTACGAGCAGTACTTC
TRBD1	TRBV5-6	few	TRBJ2-5	CASSLRTGGAETQYF	TGTGCCAGCAGCTTGAGAACAGGGGGCGCGGAGACCCAGTACTTC
NA	TRBV4-3	NA	TRBJ2-5	CASSQDLSAGPTKTQYF	TGCGCCAGCAGCCAAGACCTTTCGGCAGGGCCCACCAAGACCCAGTACTTC
TRBD1	TRBV7-6	many	TRBJ1-1	CASSLRNRGTEAFF	TGTGCCAGCAGCTTAAGAAACAGGGGCACTGAAGCTTTCTTT
NA	TRBV5-1	many	TRBJ1-1	CASSLDERKYKAFF	TGCGCCAGCAGCTTGGACGAACGAAAGTATAAAGCTTTCTTT
TRBD1	TRBV10-3	medium-sized	TRBJ2-7	CAISESTTGVGMQYF	TGTGCCATCAGTGAGTCTACTACAGGGGTGGGGATGCAGTACTTC
NA	TRBV27	many	TRBJ2-4	CASSPRTPSNIQYF	TGTGCCAGCAGTCCCCGAACCCCCTCAAACATTCAGTACTTC
TRBD1	TRBV5-1	many	TRBJ2-3	CASSLVGQGADTQYF	TGCGCCAGCAGCTTGGTGGGACAGGGTGCAGATACGCAGTATTTT
TRBD2	TRBV7-2	few	TRBJ2-3	CASSRTRSTDTQYF	TGTGCCAGCAGCCGGACTAGATCCACAGATACGCAGTATTTT
NA	TRBV6-5	few	TRBJ2-5	CASSWGVGQETQYF	TGTGCCAGCAGTTGGGGGGTCGGCCAAGAGACCCAGTACTTC